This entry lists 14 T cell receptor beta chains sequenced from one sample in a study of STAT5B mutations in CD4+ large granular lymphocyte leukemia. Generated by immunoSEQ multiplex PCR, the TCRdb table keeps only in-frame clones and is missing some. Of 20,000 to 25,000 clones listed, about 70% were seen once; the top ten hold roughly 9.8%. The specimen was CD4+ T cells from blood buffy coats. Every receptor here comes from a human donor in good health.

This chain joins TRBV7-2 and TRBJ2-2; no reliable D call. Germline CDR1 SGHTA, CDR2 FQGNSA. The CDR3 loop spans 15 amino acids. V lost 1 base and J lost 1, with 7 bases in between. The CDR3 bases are TGTGCCAGCAGCTTAGGACATCTGAACACCGGGGAGCTGTTTTTT. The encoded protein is CASSLGHLNTGELFF.

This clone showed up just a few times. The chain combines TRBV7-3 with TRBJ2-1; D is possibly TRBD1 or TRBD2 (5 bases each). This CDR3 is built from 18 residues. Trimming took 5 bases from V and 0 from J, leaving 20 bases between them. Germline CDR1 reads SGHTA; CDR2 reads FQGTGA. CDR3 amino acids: CASSHSRGSTYSYNEQFF. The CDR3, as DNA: TGTGCCAGCAGCCACAGTCGGGGCAGTACTTACTCCTACAATGAGCAGTTCTTC.

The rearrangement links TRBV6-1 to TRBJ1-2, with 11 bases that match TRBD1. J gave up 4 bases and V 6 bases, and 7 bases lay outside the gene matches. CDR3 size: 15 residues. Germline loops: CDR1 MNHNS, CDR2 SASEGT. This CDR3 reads CASRTGTGGPYGYTF. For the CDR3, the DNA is TGTGCCAGCAGAACCGGGACAGGGGGGCCCTATGGCTACACCTTC.

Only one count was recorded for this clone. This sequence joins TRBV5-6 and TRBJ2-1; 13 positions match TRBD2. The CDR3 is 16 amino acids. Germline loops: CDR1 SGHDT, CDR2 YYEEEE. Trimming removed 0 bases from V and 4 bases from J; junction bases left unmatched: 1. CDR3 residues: CASSLAGLAGYNEQFF. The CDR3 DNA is TGTGCCAGCAGCTTGGCGGGACTAGCGGGATACAATGAGCAGTTCTTC.

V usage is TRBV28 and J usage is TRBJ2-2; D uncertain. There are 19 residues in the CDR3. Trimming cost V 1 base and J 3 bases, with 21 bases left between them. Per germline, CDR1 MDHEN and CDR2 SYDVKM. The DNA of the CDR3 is TGTGCCAGCAGTTTATATTTCGTTGAGCAGGCTAGGGACACCGGGGAGCTGTTTTTT. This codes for CASSLYFVEQARDTGELFF.

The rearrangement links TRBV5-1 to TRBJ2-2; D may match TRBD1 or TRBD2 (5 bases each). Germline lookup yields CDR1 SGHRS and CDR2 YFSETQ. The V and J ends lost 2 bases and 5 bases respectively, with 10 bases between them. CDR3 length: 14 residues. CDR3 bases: TGCGCCAGCAGCTTTCACAGGAGGACCGGGGAGCTGTTTTTT. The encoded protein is CASSFHRRTGELFF. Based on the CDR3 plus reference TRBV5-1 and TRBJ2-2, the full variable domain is KAGVTQTPRYLIKTRGQQVTLSCSPISGHRSVSWYQQTPGQGLQFLFEYFSETQRNKGNFPGRFSGRQFSNSRSEMNVSTLELGDSALYLCASSFHRRTGELFFGEGSRLTVL.

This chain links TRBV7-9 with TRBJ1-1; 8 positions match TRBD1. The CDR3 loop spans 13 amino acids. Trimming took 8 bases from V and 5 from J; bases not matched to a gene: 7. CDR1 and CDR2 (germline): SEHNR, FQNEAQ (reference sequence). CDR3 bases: TGTGCCAGCTGTAAGACAGGGGAAACTGAAGCTTTCTTT. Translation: CASCKTGETEAFF. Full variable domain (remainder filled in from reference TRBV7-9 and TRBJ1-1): DTGVSQNPRHKITKRGQNVTFRCDPISEHNRLYWYRQTLGQGPEFLTYFQNEAQLEKSRLLSDRFSAERPKGSFSTLEIQRTEQGDSAMYLCASCKTGETEAFFGQGTRLTVV.

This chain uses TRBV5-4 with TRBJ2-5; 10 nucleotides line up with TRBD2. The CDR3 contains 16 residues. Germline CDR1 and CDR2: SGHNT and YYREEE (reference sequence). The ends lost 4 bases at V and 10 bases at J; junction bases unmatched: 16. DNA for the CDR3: TGTGCCAGCAGCCGCGACCCTAGCGGGGGACCCCTAGTCCAGTACTTC. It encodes CASSRDPSGGPLVQYF.

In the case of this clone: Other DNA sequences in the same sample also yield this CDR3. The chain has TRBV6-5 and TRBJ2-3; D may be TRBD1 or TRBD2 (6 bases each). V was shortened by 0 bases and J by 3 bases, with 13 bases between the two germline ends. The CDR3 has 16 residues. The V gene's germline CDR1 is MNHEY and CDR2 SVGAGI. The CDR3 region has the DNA TGTGCCAGCAGTTACTCGTGGGGGGCCGGAACAGATACGCAGTATTTT. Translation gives CASSYSWGAGTDTQYF.

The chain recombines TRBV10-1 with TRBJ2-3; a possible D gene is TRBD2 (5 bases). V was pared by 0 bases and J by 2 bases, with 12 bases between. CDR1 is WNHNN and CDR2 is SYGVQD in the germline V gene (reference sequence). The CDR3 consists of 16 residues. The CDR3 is CASSESVGRATDTQYF. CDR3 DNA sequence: TGCGCCAGCAGTGAGTCGGTTGGGCGGGCCACAGATACGCAGTATTTT.

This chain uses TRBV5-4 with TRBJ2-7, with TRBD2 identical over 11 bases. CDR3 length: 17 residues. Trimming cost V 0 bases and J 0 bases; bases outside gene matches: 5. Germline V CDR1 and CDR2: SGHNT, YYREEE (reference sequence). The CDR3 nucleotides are TGTGCCAGCAGCTTGGGGGGACTAGCGGACCTCTCCTACGAGCAGTACTTC. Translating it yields CASSLGGLADLSYEQYF.

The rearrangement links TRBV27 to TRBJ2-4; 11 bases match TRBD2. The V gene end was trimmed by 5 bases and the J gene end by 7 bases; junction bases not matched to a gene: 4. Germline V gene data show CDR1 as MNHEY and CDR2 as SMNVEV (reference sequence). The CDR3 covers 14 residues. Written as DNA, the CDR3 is TGTGCCAGCAGTGACTTAGCGGGAGGGAACATTCAGTACTTC. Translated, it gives CASSDLAGGNIQYF.

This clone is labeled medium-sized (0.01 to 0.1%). CDR3 nucleotide sequence: TGCAGCGTTTCTAAGGCGGGAGGCCGGGGGACCCAGTACTTC. Amino acid sequence: CSVSKAGGRGTQYF. This rearrangement joins TRBV29-1 to TRBJ2-5, with TRBD2 identical over 8 bases. The CDR3 spans 14 residues. Germline V gives CDR1 SQVTM, CDR2 ANQGSEA. V shed 5 bases and J 7 bases; nucleotides not matched to a gene: 12.

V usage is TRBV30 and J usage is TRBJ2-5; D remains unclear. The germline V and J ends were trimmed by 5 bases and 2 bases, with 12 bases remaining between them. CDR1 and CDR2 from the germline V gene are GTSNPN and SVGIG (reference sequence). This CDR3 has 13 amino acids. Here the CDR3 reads CAWVLGMQETQYF. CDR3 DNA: TGTGCCTGGGTCCTCGGTATGCAAGAGACCCAGTACTTC.